A selection of T cell receptor beta chains follows, all from one sample in a study of cytomegalovirus exposure and HLA in healthy donors. TCRdb's copy holds only in-frame clones and misses some; the assay was immunoSEQ multiplex PCR. The table shows roughly 140,000 clones, with approximately 81% occurring only once. Sequencing was done on a sample of PBMCs. These TCRs come from a man younger than 35 in good health and CMV-seronegative. CDR3s include the opening cysteine and the closing phenylalanine or tryptophan. Fields, in order: clone size, D gene, J gene, V gene, CDR3 protein, CDR3 DNA. The D gene is left open where the match is weak. Clone size is shown for a subset of rows, as once, few, many or a class of expanded clone.

- - TRBJ2-1 TRBV9 CASSPFLGGNYNEQFF TGTGCCAGCAGCCCCTTTTTGGGCGGGAACTACAATGAGCAGTTCTTC
- - TRBJ2-3 TRBV5-6 CASSLRDTQYF TGTGCCAGCAGCCTTAGAGATACGCAGTATTTT
- - TRBJ2-3 TRBV27 CASSFSGGSADTQYF TGTGCCAGCAGTTTTTCAGGAGGGTCGGCAGATACGCAGTATTTT
- - TRBJ2-4 TRBV29-1 CSVRPNRWGLAKNIQYF TGCAGCGTTCGACCCAATAGGTGGGGACTAGCCAAAAACATTCAGTACTTC
- - TRBJ2-7 TRBV10-3 CAIRRTPTAYEQYF TGTGCCATCAGGCGGACCCCGACAGCCTACGAGCAGTACTTC
few TRBD2 TRBJ2-7 TRBV6-6 CASSFSWGRVGEQYF TGTGCCAGCAGTTTCTCTTGGGGGAGGGTTGGCGAGCAGTACTTC
- - TRBJ1-2 TRBV19 CASRPDSWNGYTF TGTGCCAGTAGGCCGGACAGCTGGAATGGCTACACCTTC
once - TRBJ1-2 TRBV6-5 CASSYGGLANYGYTF TGTGCCAGCAGTTACGGGGGCTTAGCTAACTATGGCTACACCTTC
- - TRBJ2-3 TRBV7-2 CASSSYSNSAMGRDTQYF TGTGCCAGCAGCTCCTACTCTAACAGCGCGATGGGGCGGGATACGCAGTATTTT
- - TRBJ1-2 TRBV7-9 CASSLGAGGYTF TGTGCCAGCAGCTTAGGGGCAGGTGGCTACACCTTC
- - TRBJ1-2 TRBV18 CASSPGRESYGYTF TGTGCCAGCTCACCTGGACGGGAAAGCTATGGCTACACCTTC
- TRBD2 TRBJ2-3 TRBV7-9 CASSDAGGTDTQYF TGTGCCAGCAGTGACGCGGGAGGGACAGATACGCAGTATTTT
- - TRBJ1-1 TRBV29-1 CSVGEQAVNTEAFF TGCAGCGTTGGGGAGCAGGCGGTGAACACTGAAGCTTTCTTT
- TRBD1 TRBJ1-2 TRBV28 CASSPRTGGNYGYTF TGTGCCAGCAGTCCGCGGACAGGGGGGAACTATGGCTACACCTTC
- TRBD1 TRBJ1-1 TRBV5-8 CASRDRGVTEAFF TGTGCCAGCAGGGACAGGGGGGTCACTGAAGCTTTCTTT
- - TRBJ1-1 TRBV28 CASKGGSTEAFF TGTGCCAGCAAAGGGGGAAGCACTGAAGCTTTCTTT
- - TRBJ2-7 TRBV18 CASSIQGTRAYEQYF TGTGCCAGCTCAATACAGGGGACTAGGGCCTACGAGCAGTACTTC
- TRBD2 TRBJ2-7 TRBV6-5 CASSYSQAGVNEQYF TGTGCCAGCAGTTACTCCCAAGCGGGAGTGAACGAGCAGTACTTC
- TRBD2 TRBJ2-1 TRBV4-1 CASGRLAGTYNEQFF TGCGCCAGCGGAAGACTAGCGGGAACCTACAATGAGCAGTTCTTC
- TRBD2 TRBJ2-1 TRBV7-2 CASSLLGASGFNEQFF TGTGCCAGCAGCTTGTTGGGGGCTAGCGGGTTCAATGAGCAGTTCTTC
- - TRBJ1-2 TRBV25-1 CASSDPSLAYGYTF TGTGCCAGCAGTGATCCCAGCCTAGCCTATGGCTACACCTTC
once TRBD2 TRBJ2-3 TRBV10-3 CAISITSGRTTDTQYF TGTGCCATCAGCATCACTAGCGGGAGAACTACAGATACGCAGTATTTT
- - TRBJ2-1 TRBV7-6 CASSLAQGPDNEQFF TGTGCCAGCAGCTTAGCGCAGGGTCCTGACAATGAGCAGTTCTTC
- - TRBJ1-2 TRBV27 CASSFIAGGSVYGYTF TGTGCCAGCAGTTTTATAGCGGGGGGATCCGTCTATGGCTACACCTTC
- - TRBJ1-1 TRBV21-1 CASSRRGAEIRAAQMNTEAFF TGTGCCAGCAGCCGCCGGGGGGCGGAGATCAGAGCCGCCCAAATGAACACTGAAGCTTTCTTT
- - TRBJ1-5 TRBV19 CASSIGAASNQPQHF TGTGCCAGTAGTATAGGGGCAGCTAGCAATCAGCCCCAGCATTTT
few - TRBJ2-5 TRBV19 CASRRDPEGEETQYF TGTGCCAGTAGGAGGGACCCCGAGGGGGAAGAGACCCAGTACTTC
- - TRBJ2-5 TRBV25-1 CASRRKGGAGETQYF TGTGCCAGCAGACGTAAAGGGGGGGCAGGTGAGACCCAGTACTTC
- TRBD2 TRBJ2-1 TRBV11-2 CASSPVGGRATDEQFF TGTGCCAGCAGCCCTGTAGGCGGGAGGGCCACGGATGAGCAGTTCTTC
- - TRBJ1-3 TRBV27 CASSPGLLSGNTIYF TGTGCCAGCAGTCCCGGACTCCTCTCTGGAAACACCATATATTTT
- TRBD2 TRBJ2-7 TRBV27 CASSFGGGRGYEQYF TGTGCCAGCAGTTTCGGCGGCGGGAGGGGATACGAGCAGTACTTC
- TRBD1 TRBJ2-3 TRBV7-8 CASSLPRTGPGDTQYF TGTGCCAGCAGCTTACCCAGGACAGGCCCGGGGGATACGCAGTATTTT
- - TRBJ2-7 TRBV25-1 CASSEFAGAYEQYF TGTGCCAGCAGTGAATTCGCAGGGGCTTACGAGCAGTACTTC
few - TRBJ2-7 TRBV29-1 CSVSGPGVSYEQYF TGCAGCGTCTCAGGGCCAGGGGTCTCCTACGAGCAGTACTTC
- - TRBJ1-3 TRBV4-3 CASSHASGGDSGNTIYF TGCGCCAGCAGCCATGCCAGCGGGGGGGACTCTGGAAACACCATATATTTT
- TRBD2 TRBJ2-1 TRBV25-1 CASGGLAKYNEQFF TGTGCCAGCGGGGGACTAGCGAAGTACAATGAGCAGTTCTTC
- TRBD2 TRBJ2-1 TRBV6-5 CASSYGVCGRGNEQFF TGTGCCAGCAGTTACGGGGTTTGCGGGCGGGGGAATGAGCAGTTCTTC
- TRBD1 TRBJ2-3 TRBV9 CASSVGAGGETDTQYF TGTGCCAGCAGCGTAGGGGCAGGGGGAGAGACAGATACGCAGTATTTT
- TRBD2 TRBJ2-3 TRBV4-2 CASSQAEAGGTDTQYF TGTGCCAGCAGCCAAGCTGAGGCGGGAGGCACAGATACGCAGTATTTT
- - TRBJ2-5 TRBV5-1 CASSFVEGETQYF TGCGCCAGCAGCTTCGTAGAGGGAGAGACCCAGTACTTC
once TRBD1 TRBJ2-2 TRBV11-2 CASSPLPGQGRTGELFF TGTGCCAGCAGTCCCCTTCCGGGACAGGGACGAACCGGGGAGCTGTTTTTT
- TRBD2 TRBJ2-1 TRBV12-5 CASGFGLAGGNEQFF TGTGCTAGTGGTTTCGGACTAGCGGGAGGCAATGAGCAGTTCTTC
- TRBD1 TRBJ1-4 TRBV30 CAWSSGQGNEKLFF TGTGCCTGGAGCTCGGGACAGGGGAATGAAAAACTGTTTTTT
- - TRBJ2-3 TRBV5-4 CASSLPTEGADTQYF TGTGCCAGCAGCTTACCTACAGAGGGCGCAGATACGCAGTATTTT
- TRBD2 TRBJ2-3 TRBV5-1 CASSLYGTSDVDTQYF TGCGCCAGCAGCTTATATGGGACTAGCGACGTAGATACGCAGTATTTT
once - TRBJ2-1 TRBV27 CASSLSSVGAYNEQFF TGTGCCAGCAGTTTATCGTCAGTCGGGGCCTACAATGAGCAGTTCTTC
- - TRBJ2-7 TRBV19 CASSRTFGYEQYF TGTGCCAGTAGTCGGACATTTGGCTACGAGCAGTACTTC
once - TRBJ1-1 TRBV7-2 CASSPGWKRATEAFF TGTGCCAGCAGCCCAGGATGGAAGAGAGCTACTGAAGCTTTCTTT
once - TRBJ2-7 TRBV27 CASSLSVGASENYEQYF TGTGCCAGCAGTTTATCAGTCGGGGCTAGCGAAAACTACGAGCAGTACTTC
- TRBD1 TRBJ1-5 TRBV5-8 CASSVGTGGEPQHF TGTGCCAGCAGCGTCGGGACAGGGGGCGAGCCCCAGCATTTT
many - TRBJ1-1 TRBV7-9 CASSLWQNTEAFF TGTGCCAGCAGCTTATGGCAGAACACTGAAGCTTTCTTT
- TRBD2 TRBJ2-3 TRBV7-2 CASSRSGRAPDTQYF TGTGCCAGCAGCCGTAGCGGGAGGGCCCCGGATACGCAGTATTTT
- TRBD2 TRBJ2-1 TRBV4-3 CASSQENRGRADEQFF TGCGCCAGCAGCCAAGAAAATCGCGGGAGGGCCGATGAGCAGTTCTTC
few TRBD2 TRBJ2-7 TRBV19 CASSTSGSSYEQYF TGTGCCAGTAGTACTAGCGGGAGCTCCTACGAGCAGTACTTC